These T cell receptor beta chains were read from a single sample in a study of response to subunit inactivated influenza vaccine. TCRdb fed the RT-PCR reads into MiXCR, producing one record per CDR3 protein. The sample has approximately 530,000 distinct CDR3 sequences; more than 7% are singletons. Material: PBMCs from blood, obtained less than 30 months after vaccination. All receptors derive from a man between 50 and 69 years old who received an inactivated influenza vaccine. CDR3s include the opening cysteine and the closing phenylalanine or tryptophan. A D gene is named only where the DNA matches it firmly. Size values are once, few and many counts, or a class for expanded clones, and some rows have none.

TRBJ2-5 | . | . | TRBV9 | CASSVGQAGETQYF | TGTGCCAGCAGCGTAGGTCAGGCTGGAGAGACCCAGTACTTC
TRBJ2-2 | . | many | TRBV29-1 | CSVGGIYTGELFF | TGCAGCGTTGGCGGCATCTACACCGGGGAGCTGTTTTTT
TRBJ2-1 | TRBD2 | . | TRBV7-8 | CASSISGGGYNEQFF | TGTGCCAGCAGTATTAGCGGGGGCGGGTACAATGAGCAGTTCTTC
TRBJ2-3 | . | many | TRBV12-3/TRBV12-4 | CASLTGRTPFTDTQYF | TGTGCCAGCCTCACGGGGCGGACACCATTCACAGATACGCAGTATTTT
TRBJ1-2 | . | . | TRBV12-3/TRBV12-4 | CAARHNYGYTF | TGTGCCGCCAGGCACAACTATGGCTACACCTTC
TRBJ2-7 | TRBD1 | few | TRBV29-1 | CSVEARTGGLYEQYF | TGCAGCGTTGAAGCCCGGACAGGGGGACTTTACGAGCAGTACTTC
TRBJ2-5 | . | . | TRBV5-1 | CASSLVTGRVETQYF | TGCGCCAGCAGCTTGGTGACAGGGAGGGTGGAGACCCAGTACTTC
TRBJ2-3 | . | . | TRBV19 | CASSTRQAYTDTQYF | TGTGCCAGTAGTACTCGGCAGGCTTACACAGATACGCAGTATTTT
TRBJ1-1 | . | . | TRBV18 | CASSSPIVTGAFF | TGTGCCAGCTCAAGCCCGATAGTCACTGGAGCTTTCTTT
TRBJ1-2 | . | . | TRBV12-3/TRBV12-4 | CASSPLSPGIYGYTF | TGTGCCAGCAGTCCCCTCTCTCCCGGGATTTATGGCTACACCTTC
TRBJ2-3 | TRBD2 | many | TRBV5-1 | CASSPGAASGRWTDTQYF | TGCGCCAGCAGCCCCGGCGCGGCTAGCGGGAGGTGGACAGATACGCAGTATTTT
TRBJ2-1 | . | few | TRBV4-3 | CASSQGRQGWIEQFF | TGCGCCAGCAGCCAAGGAAGGCAGGGCTGGATTGAGCAGTTCTTC
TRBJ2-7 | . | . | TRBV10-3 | CAISEGQGDGYEQYF | TGTGCCATCAGTGAGGGTCAAGGGGATGGCTACGAGCAGTACTTC
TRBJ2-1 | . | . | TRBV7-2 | CASSLSRDNEQFF | TGTGCCAGCAGCTTAAGTCGGGATAATGAGCAGTTCTTC
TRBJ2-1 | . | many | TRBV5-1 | CASSFQADNEQFF | TGCGCCAGCAGCTTTCAGGCGGACAATGAGCAGTTCTTC
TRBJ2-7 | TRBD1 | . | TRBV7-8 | CASSLKGTGAEQYF | TGTGCCAGCAGCTTAAAAGGTACAGGGGCCGAGCAGTACTTC
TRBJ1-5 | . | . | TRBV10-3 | CAISRTARDQPQHF | TGTGCCATCAGCAGGACAGCTAGGGATCAGCCCCAGCATTTT
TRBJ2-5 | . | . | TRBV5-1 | CASSLAWTMGPGETQYF | TGCGCCAGCAGCTTGGCCTGGACAATGGGGCCGGGGGAGACCCAGTACTTC
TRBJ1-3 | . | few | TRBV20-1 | CSARARGLDSGNTIYF | TGCAGTGCTAGGGCGCGGGGGCTCGACTCTGGAAACACCATATATTTT
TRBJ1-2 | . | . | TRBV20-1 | CSAIDSQRDYGYTF | TGCAGTGCTATCGACAGCCAAAGGGACTATGGCTACACCTTC
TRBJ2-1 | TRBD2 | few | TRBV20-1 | CSARASSGSSKRVNEQFF | TGCAGTGCTAGAGCGTCTAGCGGGAGCAGTAAGCGGGTCAATGAGCAGTTCTTC
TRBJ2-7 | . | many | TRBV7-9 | CASSVNYEQYF | TGTGCCAGCAGCGTAAATTACGAGCAGTACTTC
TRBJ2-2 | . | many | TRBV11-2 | CASSPTGTFTGELFF | TGTGCCAGCAGCCCAACCGGGACATTCACCGGGGAGCTGTTTTTT
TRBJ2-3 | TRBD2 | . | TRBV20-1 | CSARALLAGAPDTQYF | TGCAGTGCTAGAGCTCTACTAGCGGGAGCCCCAGATACGCAGTATTTT
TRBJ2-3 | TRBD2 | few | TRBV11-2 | CASSLGRSSGGWDTQYF | TGTGCCAGCAGCTTAGGCCGATCTAGCGGGGGGTGGGATACGCAGTATTTT
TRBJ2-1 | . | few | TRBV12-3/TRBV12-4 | CASSSLPSGRYEQFF | TGTGCCAGCAGTTCCCTACCCTCGGGCAGATATGAGCAGTTCTTC
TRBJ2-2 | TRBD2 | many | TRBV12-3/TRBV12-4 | CASSLGLAGATGELFF | TGTGCCAGCAGTTTGGGGCTAGCGGGAGCCACCGGGGAGCTGTTTTTT
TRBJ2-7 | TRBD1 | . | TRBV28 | CASSYDRGEQYF | TGTGCCAGCAGCTACGACAGGGGCGAGCAGTACTTC
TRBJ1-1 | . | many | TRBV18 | CASSPPTANTEAFF | TGTGCCAGCTCACCTCCCACAGCGAACACTGAAGCTTTCTTT
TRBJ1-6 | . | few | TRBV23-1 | CASSQGCNPLHF | TGCGCCAGCAGTCAAGGGTGTAATCCCCTCCACTTT
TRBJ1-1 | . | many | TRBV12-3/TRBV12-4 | CASSLAFEAFF | TGTGCCAGCAGTTTAGCGTTTGAAGCTTTCTTT
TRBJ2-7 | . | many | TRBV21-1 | CASTRFGTSESF | TGTGCCAGCACCAGATTTGGGACTAGCGAATCGTTC
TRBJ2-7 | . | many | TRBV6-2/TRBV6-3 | CASRNGLTYEQYF | TGTGCCAGCAGAAATGGATTGACCTACGAGCAGTACTTC
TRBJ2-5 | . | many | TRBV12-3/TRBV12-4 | CASSRGPQETQYF | TGTGCCAGCAGCAGAGGGCCCCAAGAGACCCAGTACTTC
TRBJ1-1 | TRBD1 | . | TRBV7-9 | CASSEIQGPRNTEAFF | TGTGCCAGCAGCGAAATACAGGGGCCAAGAAACACTGAAGCTTTCTTT
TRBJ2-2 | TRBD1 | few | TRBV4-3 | CASSQSGTANTGELFF | TGCGCCAGCAGCCAGTCCGGGACAGCCAACACCGGGGAGCTGTTTTTT
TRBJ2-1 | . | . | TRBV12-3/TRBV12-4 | CASSYLNNEQFF | TGTGCCAGCAGTTATTTGAACAATGAGCAGTTCTTC
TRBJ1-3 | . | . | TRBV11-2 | CASSFEGNTIYF | TGTGCCAGCAGCTTTGAGGGAAACACCATATATTTT
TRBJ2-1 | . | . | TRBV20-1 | CSARDGPGIGSAQFF | TGCAGTGCTAGAGATGGCCCCGGGATCGGCTCGGCCCAGTTCTTC
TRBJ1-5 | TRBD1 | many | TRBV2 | CASSGQGRQPQHF | TGTGCCAGCAGCGGACAGGGAAGGCAGCCCCAGCATTTT
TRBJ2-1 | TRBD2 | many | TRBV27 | CASSRAGTSGRRQFF | TGTGCCAGCAGCCGCGCCGGGACTAGCGGGAGAAGGCAGTTCTTC
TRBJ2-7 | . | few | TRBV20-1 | CSARTDTYEQYF | TGCAGTGCTAGGACAGACACCTACGAGCAGTACTTC
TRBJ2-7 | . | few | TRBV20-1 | CSARDSGKSRYEQYF | TGCAGTGCTAGAGATAGCGGAAAAAGCCGCTACGAGCAGTACTTC
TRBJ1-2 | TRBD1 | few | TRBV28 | CASSPRPGQAPYGYTF | TGTGCCAGCAGCCCAAGACCGGGACAGGCCCCCTATGGCTACACCTTC
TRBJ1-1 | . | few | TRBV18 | CASSPGSPEAFF | TGTGCCAGCTCACCAGGGTCGCCTGAAGCTTTCTTT
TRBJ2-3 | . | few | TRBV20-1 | CSAQGGASDTQYF | TGCAGTGCCCAAGGAGGGGCGTCAGATACGCAGTATTTT
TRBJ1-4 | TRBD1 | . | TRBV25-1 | CASQETGPNNEKLFF | TGTGCCAGCCAAGAGACAGGGCCTAATAATGAAAAACTGTTTTTT
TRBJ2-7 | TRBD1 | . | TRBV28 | CASSPTDREYEQYF | TGTGCCAGCAGCCCAACCGACAGGGAATACGAGCAGTACTTC
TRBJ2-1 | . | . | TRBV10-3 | CAISVSVNEQFF | TGTGCCATCAGTGTTTCAGTGAATGAGCAGTTCTTC
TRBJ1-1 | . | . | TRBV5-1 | CASRQVMNTEAFF | TGCGCCAGCAGACAGGTAATGAACACTGAAGCTTTCTTT
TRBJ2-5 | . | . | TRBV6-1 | CASSKDWRETQYF | TGTGCCAGCAGTAAAGACTGGCGGGAGACCCAGTACTTC
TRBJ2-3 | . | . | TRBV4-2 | CASSPRNTAPDTQYF | TGTGCCAGCAGCCCGAGAAACACAGCCCCAGATACGCAGTATTTT
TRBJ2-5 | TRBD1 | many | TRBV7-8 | CASSPTGAPRETQYF | TGTGCCAGCAGTCCCACAGGGGCCCCGAGGGAGACCCAGTACTTC